This section outlines one TCR beta chain sequence together with its context. Its target is not known. The PCR had 60 Vbeta and 13 Jbeta primers. Here immunoSEQ multiplex PCR was the method, and the copy in TCRdb shows in-frame clones only, minus some. The sample lists roughly 100,000 clones; approximately 80% were seen once. This record belongs to a study of cytomegalovirus exposure and HLA in healthy donors. Looking at the study overall: An early data release held approximately 85 million unique TCRs from HLA-typed donors.

The CDR3 runs to 18 residues. Germline loops: CDR1 LNHDA, CDR2 SQIVND (reference sequence). V lost 1 base, J lost 3 bases, and 13 bases stayed unmatched. Study observations and caveats: An ancestry cluster, one associated with Asian ancestry, reportedly showed fewer N-insertions than the roughly 670-donor mean in a later analysis. TCR beta chains numbering some 160 were designated cytomegalovirus-associated.

The receptor comes from a female donor in good health and CMV-seronegative. The chain carries TRBV19 and TRBJ1-1; 8 nucleotides match TRBD1. Sequenced sample: PBMCs. CDR3 loop: CASSIAGTGLVGDTEAFF. The CDR3 bases are TGTGCCAGTAGTATAGCCGGGACAGGCCTGGTTGGGGACACTGAAGCTTTCTTT.